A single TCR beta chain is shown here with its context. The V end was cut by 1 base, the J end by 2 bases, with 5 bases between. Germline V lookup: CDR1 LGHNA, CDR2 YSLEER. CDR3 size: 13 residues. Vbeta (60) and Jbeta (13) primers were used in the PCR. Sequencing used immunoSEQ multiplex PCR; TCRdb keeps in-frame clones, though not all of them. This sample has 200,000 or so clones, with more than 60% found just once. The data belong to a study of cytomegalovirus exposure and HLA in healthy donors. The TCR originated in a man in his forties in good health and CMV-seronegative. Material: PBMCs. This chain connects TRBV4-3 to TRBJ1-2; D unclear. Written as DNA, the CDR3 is TGCGCCAGCAGCCAAGTTCGGAACTATGGCTACACCTTC. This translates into CASSQVRNYGYTF.